This T cell receptor beta chain was documented in a study of pediatric ulcerative colitis. TCRdb keeps only in-frame clones here, not all; method: immunoSEQ multiplex PCR. The data hold some 60,000 clones, with 70% to 85% observed a single time. Study observations and caveats: All ulcerative colitis patients, but no controls, carried a couple of rectal clonotypes.

A word on this clone: Its target is unknown.

CDR3 length: 15 residues. Germline CDR1 and CDR2: KGHSH and LQKENI. V was trimmed by 1 base and J by 1 base, leaving 7 bases between them. The sample comprised blood. This TCR was sampled from a boy under 18 with moderate ulcerative colitis. The chain employs TRBV18 and TRBJ2-2; D call uncertain. The CDR3 spells CASSPRDLNTGELFF. The CDR3, as DNA: TGTGCCAGCTCACCACGAGACCTGAACACCGGGGAGCTGTTTTTT.